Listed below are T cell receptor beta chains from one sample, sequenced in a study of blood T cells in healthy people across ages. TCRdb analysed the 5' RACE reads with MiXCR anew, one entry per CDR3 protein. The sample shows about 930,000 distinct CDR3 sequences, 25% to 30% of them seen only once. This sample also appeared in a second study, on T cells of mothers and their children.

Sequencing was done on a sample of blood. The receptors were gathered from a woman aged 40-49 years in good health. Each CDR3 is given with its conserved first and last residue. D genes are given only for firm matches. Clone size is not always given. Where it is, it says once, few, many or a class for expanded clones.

CDR3 DNA: TGTGCCACCAGTGATTCAAAAAGGGGCTACACCTTC
CDR3 protein: CATSDSKRGYTF
V gene: TRBV24-1
clone size: NA
D gene: NA
CDR3 length: 12
J gene: TRBJ1-2

CDR3 DNA: TGTGCCAGCAGTTACGACGGGGACGAGCAGTACTTC
CDR3 protein: CASSYDGDEQYF
V gene: TRBV6-6
clone size: many
D gene: NA
CDR3 length: 12
J gene: TRBJ2-7

CDR3 DNA: TGTGCCAAACGTGAGGGGGGGCACAATGAGCAGTTCTTC
CDR3 protein: CAKREGGHNEQFF
V gene: TRBV2
clone size: NA
D gene: NA
CDR3 length: 13
J gene: TRBJ2-1

CDR3 DNA: TGCAGTGCTAGAGCTCAAAGGGAAAGGCTAAACTATGGCTACACCTTC
CDR3 protein: CSARAQRERLNYGYTF
V gene: TRBV20-1
clone size: few
D gene: NA
CDR3 length: 16
J gene: TRBJ1-2

CDR3 DNA: TGTGCCAGCTCCCCTCAGGGGCCCCGTGGGGAGACCCAGTACTTC
CDR3 protein: CASSPQGPRGETQYF
V gene: TRBV18
clone size: NA
D gene: NA
CDR3 length: 15
J gene: TRBJ2-5

CDR3 DNA: TGTGCCAGCAGAAGCTCGGGACTAGCGGGGGTGATCACAGATACGCAGTATTTT
CDR3 protein: CASRSSGLAGVITDTQYF
V gene: TRBV25-1
clone size: NA
D gene: TRBD2
CDR3 length: 18
J gene: TRBJ2-3

CDR3 DNA: TGCGCCAGCAGCTTAATAGGGACTGCTCACTCTGGGGCCAACGTCCTGACTTTC
CDR3 protein: CASSLIGTAHSGANVLTF
V gene: TRBV4-1
clone size: many
D gene: NA
CDR3 length: 18
J gene: TRBJ2-6

CDR3 DNA: TGCGCCAGCAGTCAATTCCAGGGGGCAATCGCCGGGGAGCTGTTTTTT
CDR3 protein: CASSQFQGAIAGELFF
V gene: TRBV5-1
clone size: many
D gene: TRBD1
CDR3 length: 16
J gene: TRBJ2-2

CDR3 DNA: TGTGCCACCAGCAGAGTAGGGCGGACAGGAGAGTACGAGCAGTACTTC
CDR3 protein: CATSRVGRTGEYEQYF
V gene: TRBV15
clone size: NA
D gene: TRBD1
CDR3 length: 16
J gene: TRBJ2-7

CDR3 DNA: TGTGCCAGCACGCGGGATCCGACCTTTGGAAACACCATATATTTT
CDR3 protein: CASTRDPTFGNTIYF
V gene: TRBV2
clone size: NA
D gene: NA
CDR3 length: 15
J gene: TRBJ1-3

CDR3 DNA: TGTGCCAGCAGCCCCGGGGGCAATGAGCAGTTCTTC
CDR3 protein: CASSPGGNEQFF
V gene: TRBV7-9
clone size: many
D gene: NA
CDR3 length: 12
J gene: TRBJ2-1

CDR3 DNA: TGTGCCATCAGTGAGTCGGGAGCAACCTACGAGCAGTACTTC
CDR3 protein: CAISESGATYEQYF
V gene: TRBV10-3
clone size: many
D gene: NA
CDR3 length: 14
J gene: TRBJ2-7

CDR3 DNA: TGCGCCAACAGCCAAGATCGGCTGGGCCGACTCCCCCCCCTCTACGAGCAGTACTTC
CDR3 protein: CANSQDRLGRLPPLYEQYF
V gene: TRBV4-1
clone size: NA
D gene: NA
CDR3 length: 19
J gene: TRBJ2-7

CDR3 DNA: TGTGCCAGCAGCTGGGACTTTTTTCGCAGCACTGAAGCTTTCTTT
CDR3 protein: CASSWDFFRSTEAFF
V gene: TRBV5-4
clone size: few
D gene: NA
CDR3 length: 15
J gene: TRBJ1-1

CDR3 DNA: TGTGCCAGCAGCCAACTTCCAATTGGGGGCTACACCTTC
CDR3 protein: CASSQLPIGGYTF
V gene: TRBV14
clone size: NA
D gene: NA
CDR3 length: 13
J gene: TRBJ1-2

CDR3 DNA: TGCGCCAGCAGCTTTACCCGACAGGTTAATGAGCAGTTCTTC
CDR3 protein: CASSFTRQVNEQFF
V gene: TRBV5-1
clone size: NA
D gene: NA
CDR3 length: 14
J gene: TRBJ2-1

CDR3 DNA: TGTGCCAGCAATCGGGGGTATGCCTACGAGCAGTACTTC
CDR3 protein: CASNRGYAYEQYF
V gene: TRBV6-6
clone size: few
D gene: NA
CDR3 length: 13
J gene: TRBJ2-7

CDR3 DNA: TGCAGCGTTGAACAGAATTACGAGCAGTACTTC
CDR3 protein: CSVEQNYEQYF
V gene: TRBV29-1
clone size: NA
D gene: NA
CDR3 length: 11
J gene: TRBJ2-7

CDR3 DNA: TGTGCCAGCAGCCCTTCGGCCCTAACCGGGGAGCTGTTTTTT
CDR3 protein: CASSPSALTGELFF
V gene: TRBV7-2
clone size: NA
D gene: NA
CDR3 length: 14
J gene: TRBJ2-2

CDR3 DNA: TGCGCCAGCAGCTCCATAGGGGACGAGCAGTACTTC
CDR3 protein: CASSSIGDEQYF
V gene: TRBV5-1
clone size: many
D gene: NA
CDR3 length: 12
J gene: TRBJ2-7

CDR3 DNA: TGCAGTGCTAGGTCGTCCTCAGAGACCTATTACGATGAGCAGTTCTTC
CDR3 protein: CSARSSSETYYDEQFF
V gene: TRBV20-1
clone size: few
D gene: NA
CDR3 length: 16
J gene: TRBJ2-1

CDR3 DNA: TGCAGCGAATACAGGAACACTGAAGCTTTCTTT
CDR3 protein: CSEYRNTEAFF
V gene: TRBV29-1
clone size: many
D gene: NA
CDR3 length: 11
J gene: TRBJ1-1

CDR3 DNA: TGCGCCAGCAGTGACTCCCGGGGTCTATTCCGCTGCGAGCAGTACTTC
CDR3 protein: CASSDSRGLFRCEQYF
V gene: TRBV10-1
clone size: few
D gene: NA
CDR3 length: 16
J gene: TRBJ2-7

CDR3 DNA: TGTGCCAGCAGTTACCCCAGCTCAACTAATGAAAAACTGTTTTTT
CDR3 protein: CASSYPSSTNEKLFF
V gene: TRBV28
clone size: NA
D gene: NA
CDR3 length: 15
J gene: TRBJ1-4

CDR3 DNA: TGTGCCAGCAAAATTGAAGCAGGGACGACCGGGGAGCTGTTTTTT
CDR3 protein: CASKIEAGTTGELFF
V gene: TRBV7-3
clone size: few
D gene: NA
CDR3 length: 15
J gene: TRBJ2-2